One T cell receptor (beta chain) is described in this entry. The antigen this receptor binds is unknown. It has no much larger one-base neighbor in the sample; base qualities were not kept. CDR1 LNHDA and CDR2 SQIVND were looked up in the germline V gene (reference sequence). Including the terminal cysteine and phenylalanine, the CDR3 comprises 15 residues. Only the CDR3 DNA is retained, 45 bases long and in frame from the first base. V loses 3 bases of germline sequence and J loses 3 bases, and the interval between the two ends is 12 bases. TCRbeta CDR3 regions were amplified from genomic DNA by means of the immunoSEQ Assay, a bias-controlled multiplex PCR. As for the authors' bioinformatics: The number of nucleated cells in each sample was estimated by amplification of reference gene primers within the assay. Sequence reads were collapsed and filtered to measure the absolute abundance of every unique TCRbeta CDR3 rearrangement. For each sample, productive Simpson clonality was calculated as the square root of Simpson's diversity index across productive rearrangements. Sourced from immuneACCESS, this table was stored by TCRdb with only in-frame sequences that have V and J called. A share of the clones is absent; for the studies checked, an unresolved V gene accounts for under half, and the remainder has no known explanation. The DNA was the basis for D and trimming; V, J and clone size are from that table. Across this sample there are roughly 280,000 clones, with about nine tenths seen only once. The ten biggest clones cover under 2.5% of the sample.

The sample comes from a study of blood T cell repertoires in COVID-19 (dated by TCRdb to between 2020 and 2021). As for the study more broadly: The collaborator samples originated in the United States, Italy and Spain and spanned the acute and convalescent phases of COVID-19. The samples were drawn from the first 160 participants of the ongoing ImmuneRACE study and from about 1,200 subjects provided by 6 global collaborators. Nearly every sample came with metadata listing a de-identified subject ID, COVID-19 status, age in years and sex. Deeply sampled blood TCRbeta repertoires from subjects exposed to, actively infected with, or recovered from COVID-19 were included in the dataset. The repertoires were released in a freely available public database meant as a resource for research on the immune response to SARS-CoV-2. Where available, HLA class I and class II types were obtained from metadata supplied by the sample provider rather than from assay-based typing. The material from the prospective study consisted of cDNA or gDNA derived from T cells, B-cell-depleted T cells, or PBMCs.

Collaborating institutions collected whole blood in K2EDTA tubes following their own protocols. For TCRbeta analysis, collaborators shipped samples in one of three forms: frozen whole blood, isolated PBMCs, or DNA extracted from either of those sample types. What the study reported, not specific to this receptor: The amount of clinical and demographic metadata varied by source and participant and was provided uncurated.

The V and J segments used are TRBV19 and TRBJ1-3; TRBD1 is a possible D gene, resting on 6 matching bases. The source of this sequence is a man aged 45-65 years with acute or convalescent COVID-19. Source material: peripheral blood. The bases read TGTGCCAGTAGTATTTCCAGGGGCAGTGGAAACACCATATATTTT. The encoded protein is CASSISRGSGNTIYF.